These T cell receptor beta chains were read from a single sample in a study of T-cell reconstitution after alpha-beta-depleted transplantation in children. TCRdb re-called the PCR reads through MiXCR, storing one row per CDR3 protein. The data hold 60,000 to 100,000 distinct CDR3 sequences, with around a sixth observed a single time. The material was PBMCs, mostly from graft donor cells, obtained 360 days after TCRalphabeta/CD19-depleted stem cell transplant. All receptors derive from a male patient aged 2-15 years who had a stem cell transplant for acute lymphoblastic leukemia, so the T cells may come from the graft donor. The CDR3 runs from the conserved cysteine through the conserved F or W. The order of the fields is D gene, J gene, CDR3 length, clone size, V gene, CDR3 protein, CDR3 DNA. A D gene is named only where the DNA matches it firmly. Part of the rows lack a size; the others show once, few, many or a class for expanded clones.

- | TRBJ1-1 | 14 | few | TRBV10-2 | CASSNTGMNTEAFF | TGCGCCAGCAGTAATACAGGCATGAACACTGAAGCTTTCTTT
- | TRBJ2-2 | 14 | many | TRBV7-9 | CASKPGRDTGELFF | TGTGCCAGTAAACCGGGACGGGACACCGGGGAGCTGTTTTTT
- | TRBJ2-1 | 14 | many | TRBV12-3/TRBV12-4 | CASSIFSFYNEQFF | TGTGCCAGCAGTATATTCAGTTTCTACAATGAGCAGTTCTTC
- | TRBJ2-3 | 12 | medium-sized | TRBV12-3/TRBV12-4 | CASRAIAGQQYF | TGTGCCAGCAGGGCTATCGCGGGACAGCAGTATTTT
TRBD2 | TRBJ2-1 | 20 | - | TRBV18 | CASSPLPHWSEGLGVDEQFF | TGTGCCAGCTCACCTCTTCCACATTGGTCAGAGGGACTAGGCGTCGATGAGCAGTTCTTC
- | TRBJ2-5 | 15 | - | TRBV4-1 | CASSQAGQPKETQYF | TGCGCCAGCAGCCAGGCGGGACAGCCCAAAGAGACCCAGTACTTC
TRBD2 | TRBJ2-1 | 17 | - | TRBV9 | CASRGAPLAGDFSEQFF | TGTGCCAGCAGAGGGGCCCCATTAGCGGGAGACTTCTCCGAGCAGTTCTTC
TRBD2 | TRBJ2-1 | 15 | - | TRBV19 | CASSILAGGPYEQFF | TGTGCCAGTAGTATTTTAGCGGGAGGGCCGTATGAGCAGTTCTTC
- | TRBJ2-7 | 17 | few | TRBV24-1 | CATSSDRIGSGTYEQYF | TGTGCCACCAGTTCCGACAGGATCGGGTCGGGAACCTACGAGCAGTACTTC
TRBD2 | TRBJ2-1 | 16 | many | TRBV5-1 | CASSLGLAGDIYEQFF | TGCGCCAGCAGCTTGGGACTAGCGGGAGATATATATGAGCAGTTCTTC
- | TRBJ2-1 | 16 | few | TRBV21-1 | CASNNSTGFKPDEQFF | TGTGCCAGCAATAACTCGACAGGGTTTAAGCCTGATGAGCAGTTCTTC
- | TRBJ2-5 | 17 | - | TRBV5-1 | CASSLTEGAGVGETQYF | TGCGCCAGCAGCTTGACCGAGGGGGCGGGAGTCGGAGAGACCCAGTACTTC
TRBD2 | TRBJ2-5 | 15 | - | TRBV7-9 | CASSLYREGLETQYF | TGTGCCAGCAGCTTATACCGGGAGGGCCTGGAGACCCAGTACTTC
- | TRBJ2-1 | 15 | - | TRBV4-1 | CASTSYTGSYNEQFF | TGCGCCAGCACTTCCTATACGGGGTCCTACAATGAGCAGTTCTTC
TRBD2 | TRBJ2-3 | 15 | - | TRBV6-2/TRBV6-3 | CASRTGTSRTDTQYF | TGTGCCAGCAGGACGGGGACTAGCAGGACAGATACGCAGTATTTT
TRBD2 | TRBJ2-5 | 15 | few | TRBV28 | CASSSGLAGLGTQYF | TGTGCCAGCAGCTCTGGACTAGCGGGATTGGGGACCCAGTACTTC
TRBD2 | TRBJ2-1 | 14 | - | TRBV5-1 | CASRVAGKRAEQFF | TGCGCCAGCAGGGTAGCGGGAAAAAGGGCTGAGCAGTTCTTC
- | TRBJ2-5 | 13 | few | TRBV5-6 | CASSLVDGETQYF | TGTGCCAGCAGCTTGGTCGACGGGGAGACCCAGTACTTC
- | TRBJ2-3 | 16 | few | TRBV12-3/TRBV12-4 | CASRRQSFLPTDTQYF | TGTGCCAGCAGACGACAAAGCTTCCTTCCAACAGATACGCAGTATTTT
TRBD2 | TRBJ2-1 | 14 | - | TRBV2 | CASRKTPTSGEQFF | TGTGCCAGCAGAAAGACCCCGACTAGCGGTGAGCAGTTCTTC
TRBD2 | TRBJ2-1 | 16 | few | TRBV6-1 | CASARLAGPRYNEQFF | TGTGCCAGCGCTCGACTAGCGGGCCCTCGGTACAATGAGCAGTTCTTC
- | TRBJ2-7 | 13 | - | TRBV9 | CASSAGPSYEQYF | TGTGCCAGCAGCGCCGGACCCTCCTACGAGCAGTACTTC
TRBD1 | TRBJ2-7 | 17 | few | TRBV5-1 | CASSLAVLTGGRYEQYF | TGCGCCAGCAGCTTGGCGGTGCTGACAGGGGGCCGGTACGAGCAGTACTTC
- | TRBJ2-7 | 16 | - | TRBV5-1 | CASSLLGGTLSYEQYF | TGCGCCAGCAGCTTGTTGGGCGGGACCCTCTCCTACGAGCAGTACTTC
- | TRBJ2-7 | 12 | few | TRBV7-9 | CAIHYGGGEQYF | TGTGCCATCCACTACGGGGGCGGCGAGCAGTACTTC
TRBD2 | TRBJ2-7 | 15 | - | TRBV5-1 | CASSVGLAESYEQYF | TGCGCCAGCAGCGTGGGACTAGCGGAATCCTACGAGCAGTACTTC
- | TRBJ2-7 | 12 | medium-sized | TRBV12-3/TRBV12-4 | CASSFRTREQYF | TGTGCCAGCAGTTTCAGGACACGCGAGCAGTACTTC
- | TRBJ2-2 | 15 | - | TRBV7-9 | CASSFLGVDTGELFF | TGTGCCAGCAGCTTCTTGGGGGTCGACACCGGGGAGCTGTTTTTT
- | TRBJ2-7 | 12 | few | TRBV7-9 | CASSLDPYEQYF | TGTGCCAGCAGCTTAGATCCCTACGAGCAGTACTTC
- | TRBJ2-3 | 15 | - | TRBV12-3/TRBV12-4 | CASSPSGHSGDTQYF | TGTGCCAGCAGTCCCTCGGGACACTCTGGCGATACGCAGTATTTT
TRBD1 | TRBJ2-2 | 16 | many | TRBV2 | CASSETGPLNTGELFF | TGTGCCAGCAGTGAGACAGGGCCCCTGAACACCGGGGAGCTGTTTTTT
- | TRBJ1-1 | 12 | - | TRBV6-5 | CASSWSNTEAFF | TGTGCCAGCAGTTGGAGTAACACTGAAGCTTTCTTT
TRBD1 | TRBJ1-1 | 15 | few | TRBV19 | CASSERQGMNTEAFF | TGTGCCAGTAGTGAACGACAGGGCATGAACACTGAAGCTTTCTTT
TRBD2 | TRBJ2-3 | 15 | few | TRBV10-2 | CASRGLAGGTDTQYF | TGCGCCAGCAGGGGACTAGCGGGGGGCACAGATACGCAGTATTTT
TRBD2 | TRBJ2-2 | 16 | - | TRBV11-2 | CASSLTSGINTGELFF | TGTGCCAGCAGCTTAACTAGCGGGATAAACACCGGGGAGCTGTTTTTT
- | TRBJ2-7 | 14 | - | TRBV25-1 | CASSDSTGYYEQYF | TGTGCCAGCAGTGATTCTACAGGGTACTACGAGCAGTACTTC
- | TRBJ2-7 | 15 | - | TRBV7-9 | CASSSRDYHPYEQYF | TGTGCCAGCAGCTCCCGCGACTACCACCCATACGAGCAGTACTTC
- | TRBJ2-1 | 15 | few | TRBV12-3/TRBV12-4 | CASSLRPSWAHEQFF | TGTGCCAGCAGTTTACGTCCTAGTTGGGCCCATGAGCAGTTCTTC
- | TRBJ1-1 | 16 | - | TRBV12-3/TRBV12-4 | CASSLEWGEGDTEAFF | TGTGCCAGCAGTTTAGAATGGGGGGAAGGGGACACTGAAGCTTTCTTT
- | TRBJ2-4 | 14 | - | TRBV7-8 | CASSLLSLGSIQYF | TGTGCCAGCAGCTTACTATCCCTCGGAAGCATTCAGTACTTC
- | TRBJ1-1 | 13 | - | TRBV29-1 | CSVERWMNTEAFF | TGCAGCGTTGAAAGGTGGATGAACACTGAAGCTTTCTTT
TRBD1 | TRBJ2-1 | 15 | few | TRBV15 | CATSGLDRFYNEQFF | TGTGCCACCTCGGGATTGGACAGGTTCTACAATGAGCAGTTCTTC
- | TRBJ2-7 | 15 | - | TRBV7-2 | CASSLPNRESYEQYF | TGTGCCAGCAGCTTACCTAACAGGGAAAGCTACGAGCAGTACTTC
- | TRBJ2-7 | 15 | many | TRBV6-1 | CASSESEAGVLEQYF | TGTGCCAGCAGTGAATCGGAGGCAGGGGTACTCGAGCAGTACTTC
- | TRBJ1-4 | 17 | - | TRBV13 | CASSPVRRGSTNEKLFF | TGTGCCAGCAGCCCCGTTCGACGGGGCTCGACTAATGAAAAACTGTTTTTT
- | TRBJ2-1 | 13 | - | TRBV2 | CASERTGRNEQFF | TGTGCCAGCGAAAGAACTGGGAGAAATGAGCAGTTCTTC
- | TRBJ1-1 | 15 | many | TRBV12-3/TRBV12-4 | CASSFGRPSNTEAFF | TGTGCCAGCAGTTTTGGTCGCCCATCGAACACTGAAGCTTTCTTT
- | TRBJ2-2 | 14 | - | TRBV12-3/TRBV12-4 | CASSTDRSTGELFF | TGTGCCAGCAGTACCGACAGGTCAACCGGGGAGCTGTTTTTT
- | TRBJ2-5 | 16 | - | TRBV19 | CASSIVPTSAGQTQYF | TGTGCCAGTAGTATAGTCCCGACCTCGGCCGGGCAGACCCAGTACTTC
TRBD1 | TRBJ2-4 | 17 | - | TRBV18 | CASSPTGGLFAKNIQYF | TGTGCCAGCTCACCGACAGGGGGCTTGTTCGCCAAAAACATTCAGTACTTC
- | TRBJ1-2 | 15 | few | TRBV7-9 | CASSLDAGANYGYTF | TGTGCCAGCAGCTTAGACGCGGGGGCTAACTATGGCTACACCTTC
- | TRBJ2-5 | 14 | - | TRBV5-5 | CASSLDSFQETQYF | TGTGCCAGCAGCCTAGACAGCTTCCAAGAGACCCAGTACTTC